The clone carrying this TCR beta chain occurred a few times. The data are from a study of blood T cells in healthy people across ages. Primed by a sample-barcoded 5' primer and a J-beta primer mix, a second PCR proceeded for 7 to 11 cycles. MiXCR was run by TCRdb on the 5' RACE reads, yielding one entry per CDR3 protein. The sample records fewer than 800,000 distinct CDR3 sequences, 25% being singletons. The CDR3 contains 15 residues. V was clipped by 5 bases and J by 5 bases; unmatched bases: 11. Germline V gene lookup returns CDR1 SEHNR and CDR2 FQNEAQ (reference sequence). This sample was also put to use in a study of T cells of mothers and their children.

What was sequenced was blood. The V call is TRBV7-9, the J call TRBJ2-5, with 7 nucleotides matching TRBD2. The receptor was derived from a boy aged 5-17 years in good health. The CDR3 here is CASSLWEGVRETQYF. The CDR3 DNA is TGTGCCAGCAGCCTATGGGAGGGAGTGAGGGAGACCCAGTACTTC.